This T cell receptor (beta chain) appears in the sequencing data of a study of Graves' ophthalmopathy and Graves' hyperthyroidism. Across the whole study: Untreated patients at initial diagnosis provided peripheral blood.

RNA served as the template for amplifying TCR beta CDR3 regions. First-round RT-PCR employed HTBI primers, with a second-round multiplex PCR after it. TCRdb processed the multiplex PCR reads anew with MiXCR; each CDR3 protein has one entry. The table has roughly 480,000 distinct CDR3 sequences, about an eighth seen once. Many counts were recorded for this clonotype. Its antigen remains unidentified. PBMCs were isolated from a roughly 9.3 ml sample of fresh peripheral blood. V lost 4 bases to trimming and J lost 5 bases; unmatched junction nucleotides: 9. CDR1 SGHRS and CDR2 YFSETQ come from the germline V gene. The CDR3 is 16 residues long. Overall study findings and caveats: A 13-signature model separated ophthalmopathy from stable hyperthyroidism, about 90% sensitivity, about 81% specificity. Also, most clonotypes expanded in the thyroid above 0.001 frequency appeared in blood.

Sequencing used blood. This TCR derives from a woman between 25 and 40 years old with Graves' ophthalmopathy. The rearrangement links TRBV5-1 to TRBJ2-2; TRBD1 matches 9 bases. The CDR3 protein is CASSDVRQGDTGELFF. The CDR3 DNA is TGCGCCAGCAGCGACGTTCGACAGGGGGATACCGGGGAGCTGTTTTTT.